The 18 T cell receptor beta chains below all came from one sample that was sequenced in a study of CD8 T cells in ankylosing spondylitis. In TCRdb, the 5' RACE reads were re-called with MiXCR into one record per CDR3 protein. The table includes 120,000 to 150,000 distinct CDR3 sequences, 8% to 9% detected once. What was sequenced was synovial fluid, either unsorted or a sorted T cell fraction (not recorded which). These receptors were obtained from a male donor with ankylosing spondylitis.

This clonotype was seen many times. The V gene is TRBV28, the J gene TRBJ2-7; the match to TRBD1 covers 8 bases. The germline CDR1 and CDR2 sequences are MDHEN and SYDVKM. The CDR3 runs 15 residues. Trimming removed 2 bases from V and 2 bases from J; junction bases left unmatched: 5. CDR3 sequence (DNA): TGTGCCAGCAGTTTAACCTCGACAGGGGCCTACGAGCAGTACTTC. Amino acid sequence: CASSLTSTGAYEQYF.

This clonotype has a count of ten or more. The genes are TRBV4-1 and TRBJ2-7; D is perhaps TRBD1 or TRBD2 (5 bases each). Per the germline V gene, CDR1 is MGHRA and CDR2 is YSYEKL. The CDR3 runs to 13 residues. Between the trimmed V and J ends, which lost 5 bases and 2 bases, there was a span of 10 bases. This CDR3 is CASSEGQAYEQYF. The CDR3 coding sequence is TGCGCCAGCAGCGAGGGGCAGGCCTACGAGCAGTACTTC.

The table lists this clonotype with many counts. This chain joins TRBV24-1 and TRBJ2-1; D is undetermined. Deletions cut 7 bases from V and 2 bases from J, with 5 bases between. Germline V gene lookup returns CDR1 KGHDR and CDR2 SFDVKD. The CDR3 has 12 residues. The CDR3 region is CATRGPYNEQFF. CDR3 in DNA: TGTGCCACCAGGGGCCCCTACAATGAGCAGTTCTTC.

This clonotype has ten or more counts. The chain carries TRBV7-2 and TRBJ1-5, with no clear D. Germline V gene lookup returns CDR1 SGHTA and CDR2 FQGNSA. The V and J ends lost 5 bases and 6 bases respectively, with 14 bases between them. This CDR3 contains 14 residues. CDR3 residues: CASSPRTGPQPQHF. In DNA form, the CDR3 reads TGTGCCAGCAGCCCCCGTACGGGTCCTCAGCCCCAGCATTTT. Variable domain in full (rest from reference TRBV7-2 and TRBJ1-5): GAGVSQSPSNKVTEKGKDVELRCDPISGHTALYWYRQSLGQGLEFLIYFQGNSAPDKSGLPSDRFSAERTGGSVSTLTIQRTQQEDSAVYLCASSPRTGPQPQHFGDGTRLSIL.

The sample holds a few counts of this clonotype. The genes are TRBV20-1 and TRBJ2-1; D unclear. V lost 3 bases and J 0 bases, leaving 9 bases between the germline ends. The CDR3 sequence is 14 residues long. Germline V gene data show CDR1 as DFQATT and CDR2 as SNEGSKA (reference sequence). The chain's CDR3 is CSASWRSSYNEQFF. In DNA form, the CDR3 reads TGCAGTGCTAGCTGGCGGTCCTCCTACAATGAGCAGTTCTTC.

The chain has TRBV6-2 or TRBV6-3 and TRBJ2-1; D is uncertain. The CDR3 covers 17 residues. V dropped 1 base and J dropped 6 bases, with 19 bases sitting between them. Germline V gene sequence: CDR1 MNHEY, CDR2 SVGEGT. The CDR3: CASSYFPGNSYGNEQFF. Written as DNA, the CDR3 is TGTGCCAGCAGTTACTTTCCGGGTAATAGCTATGGCAATGAGCAGTTCTTC.

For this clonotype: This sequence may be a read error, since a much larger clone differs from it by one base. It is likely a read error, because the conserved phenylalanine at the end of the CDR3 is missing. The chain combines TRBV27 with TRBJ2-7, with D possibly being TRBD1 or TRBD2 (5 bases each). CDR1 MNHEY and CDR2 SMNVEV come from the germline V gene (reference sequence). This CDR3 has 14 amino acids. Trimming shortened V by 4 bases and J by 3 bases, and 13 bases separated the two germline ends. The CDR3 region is CASSSREFLYEQYS. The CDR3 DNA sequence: TGTGCCAGCAGTTCCAGGGAGTTTCTCTACGAGCAGTACTCC.

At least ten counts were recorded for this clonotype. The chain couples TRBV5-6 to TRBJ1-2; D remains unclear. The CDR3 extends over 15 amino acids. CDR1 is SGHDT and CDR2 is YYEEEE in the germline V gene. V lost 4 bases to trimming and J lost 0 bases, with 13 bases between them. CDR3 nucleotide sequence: TGTGCCAGCAGCCTAACAGACACAACTAACTATGGCTACACCTTC. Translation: CASSLTDTTNYGYTF.

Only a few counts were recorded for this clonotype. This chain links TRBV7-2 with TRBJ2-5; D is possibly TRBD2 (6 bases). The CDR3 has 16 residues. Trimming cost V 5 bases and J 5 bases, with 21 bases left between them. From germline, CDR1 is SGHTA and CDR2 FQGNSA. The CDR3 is CASSIAPRAGRETQYF. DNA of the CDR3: TGTGCCAGCAGCATCGCCCCCCGAGCAGGGAGGGAGACCCAGTACTTC.

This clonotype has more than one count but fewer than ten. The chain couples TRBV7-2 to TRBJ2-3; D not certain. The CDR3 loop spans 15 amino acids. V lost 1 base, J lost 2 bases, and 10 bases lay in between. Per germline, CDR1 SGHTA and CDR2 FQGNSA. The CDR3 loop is CASSLVGTTTDTQYF. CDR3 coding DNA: TGTGCCAGCAGCTTAGTAGGCACAACCACAGATACGCAGTATTTT.

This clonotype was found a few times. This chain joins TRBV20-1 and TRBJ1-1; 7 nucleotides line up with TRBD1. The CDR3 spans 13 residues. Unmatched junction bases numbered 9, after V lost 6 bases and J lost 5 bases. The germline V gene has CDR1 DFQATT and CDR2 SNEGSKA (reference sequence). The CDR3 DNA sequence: TGCAGTGCCAGACAGGGCGGAGAGACTGAAGCTTTCTTT. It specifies CSARQGGETEAFF.

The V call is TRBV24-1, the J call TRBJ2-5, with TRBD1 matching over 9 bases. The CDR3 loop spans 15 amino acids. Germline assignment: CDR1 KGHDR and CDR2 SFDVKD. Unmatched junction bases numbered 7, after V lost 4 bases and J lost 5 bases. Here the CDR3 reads CATSDISTGGETQYF. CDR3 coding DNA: TGTGCCACCAGTGACATCTCGACAGGGGGGGAGACCCAGTACTTC.

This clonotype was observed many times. In DNA, the CDR3 is TGTGCCAGCAGATACCCAGGATCTGAGCAGTTCTTC. Its protein product is CASRYPGSEQFF. The chain has TRBV12-3 or TRBV12-4 and TRBJ2-1; D gene uncertain. This CDR3 comprises 12 residues. Trimming took off 6 bases at V and 9 bases at J, with 12 bases between the two ends.

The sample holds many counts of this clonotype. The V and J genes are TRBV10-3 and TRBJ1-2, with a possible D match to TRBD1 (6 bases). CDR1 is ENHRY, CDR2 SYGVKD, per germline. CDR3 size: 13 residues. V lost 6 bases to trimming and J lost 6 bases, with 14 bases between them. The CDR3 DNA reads TGTGCCATCAGGGCCGGACAGATTAATGGCTACACCTTC. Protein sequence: CAIRAGQINGYTF.

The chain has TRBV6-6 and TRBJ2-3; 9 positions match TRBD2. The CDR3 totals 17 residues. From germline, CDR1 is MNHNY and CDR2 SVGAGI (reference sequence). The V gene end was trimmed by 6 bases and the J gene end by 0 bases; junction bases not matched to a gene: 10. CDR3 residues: CASSREVLAGSTDTQYF. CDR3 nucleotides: TGTGCCAGCAGCCGCGAAGTCCTAGCGGGGAGCACAGATACGCAGTATTTT.

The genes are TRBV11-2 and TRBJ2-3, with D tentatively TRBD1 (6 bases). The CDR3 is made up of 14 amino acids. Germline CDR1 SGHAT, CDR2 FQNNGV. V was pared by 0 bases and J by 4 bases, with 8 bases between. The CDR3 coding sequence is TGTGCCAGCAGCTTAGACAGGGGCTCAGATACGCAGTATTTT. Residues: CASSLDRGSDTQYF.

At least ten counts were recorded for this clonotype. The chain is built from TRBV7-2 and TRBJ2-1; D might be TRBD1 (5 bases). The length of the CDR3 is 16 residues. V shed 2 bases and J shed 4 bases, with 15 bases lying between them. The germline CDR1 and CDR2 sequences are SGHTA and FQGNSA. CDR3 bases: TGTGCCAGCAGCTTATCTATAGCCAGGGCTTACAATGAGCAGTTCTTC. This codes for CASSLSIARAYNEQFF.

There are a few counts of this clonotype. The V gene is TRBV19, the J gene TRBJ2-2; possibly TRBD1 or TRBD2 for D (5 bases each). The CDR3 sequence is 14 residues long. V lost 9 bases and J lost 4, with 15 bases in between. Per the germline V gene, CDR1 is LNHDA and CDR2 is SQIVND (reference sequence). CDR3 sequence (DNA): TGTGCCAGCAGGGACCCTCTCCTCACCGGGGAGCTGTTTTTT. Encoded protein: CASRDPLLTGELFF.